The next 27 T cell receptor beta chains were all read from a single sample in a study of control samples from healthy donors and cancer patients. Produced via immunoSEQ multiplex PCR; TCRdb's table is partial and in-frame only. The repertoire includes around 170,000 clones, roughly 88% of them detected once, and approximately 4.9% sits in the top ten. What was sequenced was blood. Every receptor here comes from a woman in her 30s in good health.

This clone occurred once. The chain recombines TRBV6-1 with TRBJ2-7, with 7 bases fitting TRBD1. Germline-derived CDR1 and CDR2 are MNHNS and SASEGT. The V gene end was trimmed by 3 bases and the J gene end by 3 bases; junction bases not matched to a gene: 8. The CDR3 extends over 15 amino acids. The CDR3 nucleotides read TGTGCCAGCAGTGACGAACAGGGGATCCTCTACGAGCAGTACTTC. Its protein is CASSDEQGILYEQYF.

The chain employs TRBV4-1 and TRBJ1-1; D is undetermined. This CDR3 is built from 14 residues. Germline CDR1 and CDR2: MGHRA and YSYEKL. Trimming cost V 0 bases and J 1 base, with 6 bases left between them. The CDR3 DNA sequence: TGCGCCAGCAGCCAAGAACCGAAGAACACTGAAGCTTTCTTT. Protein: CASSQEPKNTEAFF.

This clone was found a few times. V and J are TRBV28 and TRBJ1-2; 7 nucleotides line up with TRBD1. V was pared by 4 bases and J by 4 bases, with 9 bases of the junction left unmatched. The CDR3 is 15 amino acids. CDR1 MDHEN and CDR2 SYDVKM come from the germline V gene. The CDR3 spells CASSSGTDFPYGYTF. The DNA of the CDR3 is TGTGCCAGCAGTTCCGGGACAGACTTTCCCTATGGCTACACCTTC.

This clone was seen a handful of times. V and J are TRBV4-2 and TRBJ1-3; no firm D call. The CDR3 spans 17 residues. Germline-derived CDR1 and CDR2 are LGHNA and YNFKEQ. V was clipped by 0 bases and J by 1 base, with 13 bases between them. CDR3 region: CASSQDSGSASGNTIYF. CDR3 nucleotide sequence: TGTGCCAGCAGCCAAGACAGTGGCAGCGCTTCTGGAAACACCATATATTTT.

This chain joins TRBV27 and TRBJ1-2; D is unresolved. The CDR3 is 13 residues long. The germline CDR1 and CDR2 sequences are MNHEY and SMNVEV (reference sequence). The germline V and J ends were trimmed by 8 bases and 0 bases, with 10 bases remaining between them. The CDR3 region has the DNA TGTGCCAGCGCCGGACGGTCTAACTATGGCTACACCTTC. Protein: CASAGRSNYGYTF.

V gene TRBV10-3 combines with J gene TRBJ1-1; D unclear. Germline V CDR1 and CDR2: ENHRY, SYGVKD. V shed 0 bases and J shed 8 bases, with 4 bases lying between them. This CDR3 comprises 11 residues. CDR3 amino acids: CAISESWEAFF. The CDR3 DNA sequence: TGTGCCATCAGTGAGTCGTGGGAAGCTTTCTTT.

The chain carries TRBV27 and TRBJ1-6, with D hard to call. V was shortened by 6 bases and J by 0 bases, with 9 bases between the two germline ends. The CDR3 runs to 15 residues. Germline V gene sequence: CDR1 MNHEY, CDR2 SMNVEV (reference sequence). CDR3 protein: CASRFSDSYNSPLHF. The CDR3 DNA follows: TGTGCCAGCAGATTCAGCGACTCCTATAATTCACCCCTCCACTTT.

V is TRBV5-1 and J is TRBJ2-5; a possible D gene is TRBD2 (6 bases). Between the trimmed V and J ends, which lost 4 bases and 3 bases, there was a span of 13 bases. The CDR3 sequence is 14 residues long. Looked up from germline, CDR1 is SGHRS and CDR2 is YFSETQ. CDR3 sequence: CASSLSPGEETQYF. CDR3 nucleotide sequence: TGCGCCAGCAGCCTCAGTCCGGGAGAAGAGACCCAGTACTTC.

This chain joins TRBV7-2 and TRBJ2-3; D not certain. The CDR3 length is 16 residues. Germline assignment: CDR1 SGHTA and CDR2 FQGNSA. The V end was cut by 1 base, the J end by 7 bases, with 18 bases between. CDR3 sequence reads: CASSLVSASRAYTQYF. The CDR3 DNA follows: TGTGCCAGCAGCTTAGTTTCGGCATCAAGGGCCTATACGCAGTATTTT.

This sequence joins TRBV3-1 (or the pseudogene TRBV3-2) and TRBJ2-3; 10 bases fit TRBD2. V was pared by 0 bases and J by 4 bases, with 7 bases of the junction left unmatched. CDR1 and CDR2 from the germline V gene are LGHDT and YNNKEL (reference sequence). The CDR3 covers 17 residues. The CDR3 DNA sequence: TGTGCCAGCAGCCAAGATACTAGCGGGATCGTCCCAGATACGCAGTATTTT. Its protein is CASSQDTSGIVPDTQYF.

J is TRBJ2-3 and V is TRBV9, with D hard to call. Germline CDR1 reads SGDLS; CDR2 reads YYNGEE. This CDR3 spans 14 amino acids. The V end lost 4 bases, the J end lost 2 bases, and 11 bases lay between the germline ends. The CDR3 loop is CASSLGSVTDTQYF. CDR3 nucleotide sequence: TGTGCCAGCAGCCTGGGGTCAGTCACAGATACGCAGTATTTT. The full variable domain, with the rest looked up from reference TRBV9 and TRBJ2-3, is DSGVTQTPKHLITATGQRVTLRCSPRSGDLSVYWYQQSLDQGLQFLIQYYNGEERAKGNILERFSAQQFPDLHSELNLSSLELGDSALYFCASSLGSVTDTQYFGPGTRLTVL.

The chain has TRBV7-9 and TRBJ1-2; D perhaps matches TRBD1 (5 bases). Looked up from germline, CDR1 is SEHNR and CDR2 is FQNEAQ (reference sequence). The CDR3 runs to 17 residues. V was clipped by 5 bases and J by 0 bases, with 19 bases between them. The CDR3 DNA follows: TGTGCCAGCAGCCCCGCCCCCTCAGGGTTAGCTAACTATGGCTACACCTTC. Translation gives CASSPAPSGLANYGYTF.

The chain combines TRBV7-2 with TRBJ1-2; D is unresolved. With 6 bases removed from V and 8 bases from J, the gap between germline ends came to 16 bases. The germline CDR1 and CDR2 sequences are SGHTA and FQGNSA. CDR3 size: 13 residues. CDR3 sequence: CASRQAGLAGYTF. In nucleotides, the CDR3 is TGTGCCAGCAGGCAAGCGGGGTTGGCGGGCTACACCTTC.

The rearrangement joins TRBV2 to TRBJ2-3; possibly TRBD2 for D (6 bases). V was pared by 7 bases and J by 0 bases, with 14 bases between. Germline assignment: CDR1 SNHLY and CDR2 FYNNEI. There are 15 residues in the CDR3. CDR3 coding DNA: TGTGCCAGCACCCGGGACTCACCTAGCACAGATACGCAGTATTTT. This sequence encodes CASTRDSPSTDTQYF. Together with reference TRBV2 and TRBJ2-3, the CDR3 gives the full variable domain: EPEVTQTPSHQVTQMGQEVILRCVPISNHLYFYWYRQILGQKVEFLVSFYNNEISEKSEIFDDQFSVERPDGSNFTLKIRSTKLEDSAMYFCASTRDSPSTDTQYFGPGTRLTVL.

This clone is classed as medium-sized (0.01 to 0.1%). The V and J genes are TRBV6-4 and TRBJ2-2, with 9 bases matching TRBD1. The germline V gene has CDR1 MRHNA and CDR2 SNTAGT. The CDR3 spans 14 residues. Unmatched junction bases numbered 0, after V lost 4 bases and J lost 3 bases. The CDR3, as DNA: TGTGCCAGCAGTGGGACAGGGGACACCGGGGAGCTGTTTTTT. Its protein product is CASSGTGDTGELFF.

This clone was seen more than once but under ten times. The genes are TRBV5-1 and TRBJ1-1, with D possibly being TRBD1 (5 bases). Germline V gene sequence: CDR1 SGHRS, CDR2 YFSETQ. This CDR3 is built from 20 residues. The germline V and J ends were trimmed by 2 bases and 1 base, with 27 bases remaining between them. The CDR3 here is CASSFGYPVGTVGPNTEAFF. CDR3 DNA: TGCGCCAGCAGCTTCGGTTACCCGGTGGGGACCGTGGGACCGAACACTGAAGCTTTCTTT.

The DNA of the CDR3 is TGTGCCAGCAGCCATAGCATCCCAGCCAAAAACATTCAGTACTTC. Translation gives CASSHSIPAKNIQYF. This chain connects TRBV3-1 (or the pseudogene TRBV3-2) to TRBJ2-4; the D is unclear. The CDR3 covers 15 residues. The V gene lost 3 bases and the J gene lost 0 bases, with 9 bases spanning the gap. Germline V lookup: CDR1 LGHDT, CDR2 YNNKEL (reference sequence).

The V gene is TRBV11-1, the J gene TRBJ1-2; weak D call: TRBD1 (5 bases). Looked up from germline, CDR1 is SGHAT and CDR2 is FQDESV (reference sequence). The V end was cut by 5 bases, the J end by 6 bases, with 13 bases between. The CDR3 contains 13 residues. The CDR3 is CASSQQVEHGYTF. The CDR3 nucleotides read TGTGCCAGCAGCCAACAGGTTGAACATGGCTACACCTTC.

The rearrangement uses TRBV24-1 and TRBJ2-3, with a weak D call TRBD2 (5 bases). Trimming removed 0 bases at V and 0 bases at J, with 9 bases between. Germline assignment: CDR1 KGHDR and CDR2 SFDVKD. This CDR3 is 16 amino acids long. CDR3 sequence: CATSDLGQRSTDTQYF. CDR3 coding DNA: TGTGCCACCAGTGATTTGGGGCAGCGGAGCACAGATACGCAGTATTTT.

The CDR3 coding sequence is TGTGCCTGGACCCTTCCCGGGACAGGGGAGAACTCCTATAATTCACCCCTCCACTTT. Protein: CAWTLPGTGENSYNSPLHF. The V and J genes are TRBV30 and TRBJ1-6, with TRBD1 matching over 10 bases. Germline V lookup: CDR1 GTSNPN, CDR2 SVGIG (reference sequence). The CDR3 contains 19 residues. Losses at the gene ends were 4 bases for V and 0 bases for J; bases not matched to a gene: 12.

The chain couples TRBV14 to TRBJ2-7; D unclear. The length of the CDR3 is 13 residues. Trimming took 2 bases from V and 6 from J, leaving 11 bases between them. CDR1 and CDR2 (germline): SGHDN, FVKESK. CDR3 coding DNA: TGTGCCAGCAGCCAAATAAGGGTGGGCGAGCAGTACTTC. This encodes CASSQIRVGEQYF.

The CDR3 reads CASSPQPGDLNEQFF. The CDR3, as DNA: TGTGCCAGCAGCCCCCAGCCGGGAGATTTGAATGAGCAGTTCTTC. The chain recombines TRBV6-5 with TRBJ2-1; tentatively, D is TRBD2 (6 bases). CDR3 length: 15 residues. With 6 bases removed from V and 7 bases from J, the gap between germline ends came to 19 bases. Germline V gives CDR1 MNHEY, CDR2 SVGAGI.

In regard to this clone: Relative to the germline gene, one junction end is altered; a read error may explain this. The chain uses TRBV7-7 and TRBJ2-1, with 7 positions matching TRBD1. Germline V CDR1 and CDR2: SSHAT, FNYEAQ (reference sequence). CDR3 size: 15 residues. The CDR3 protein is CASSPRQGGYNEQFF. CDR3 nucleotide sequence: TGTGCTAGCAGCCCCAGACAGGGTGGCTACAATGAGCAGTTCTTC.

This clone was observed a single time. The gene calls are TRBV5-6 and TRBJ2-3, with 8 bases fitting TRBD2. Germline V gene lookup returns CDR1 SGHDT and CDR2 YYEEEE. The CDR3 totals 16 residues. After removal of 5 bases from V and 5 bases from J, the junction contained 13 bases not matched to a gene. CDR3 DNA: TGTGCCAGCAGTATTCCCAGCGGGAGAGGCGGAGATACGCAGTATTTT. Translated: CASSIPSGRGGDTQYF.

V and J are TRBV10-3 and TRBJ1-2, with TRBD1 matching 8 bases. After removal of 3 bases from V and 0 bases from J, the junction contained 9 bases not matched to a gene. The CDR3 covers 17 residues. Germline values: CDR1 ENHRY, CDR2 SYGVKD. The CDR3 coding sequence is TGTGCCATCAGTGATAGAAGACAGGGGCGAGCTAACTATGGCTACACCTTC. It encodes CAISDRRQGRANYGYTF.

The chain couples TRBV4-1 to TRBJ2-5; D unresolved. Germline CDR1 MGHRA, CDR2 YSYEKL. The CDR3 runs to 13 residues. V was trimmed by 3 bases and J by 4 bases, leaving 9 bases between them. CDR3 DNA: TGCGCCAGCAGCCAGGCCGTAGGAGAGACCCAGTACTTC. It yields the protein CASSQAVGETQYF.

The chain recombines TRBV6-5 with TRBJ2-7; 9 bases match TRBD1. V shed 5 bases, J shed 3 bases, and the junction held 5 bases outside the gene matches. Per germline, CDR1 MNHEY and CDR2 SVGAGI. The CDR3 totals 14 residues. This CDR3 is CASSMDRGSYEQYV. CDR3 nucleotides: TGTGCCAGCAGTATGGACAGGGGAAGCTACGAGCAGTACGTC.